This T cell receptor beta chain was found in a study of blood T cells in healthy people across ages. Study-wide results and caveats: Per million T cells, TCR beta diversity dropped roughly linearly as age increased.

Each donor was a healthy Caucasian individual from Russia, aged roughly 6 to 95. Germline V gene sequence: CDR1 SGHTA, CDR2 FQGNSA. Trimming shortened V by 5 bases and J by 3 bases, and 19 bases separated the two germline ends. CDR3 length equals 16 residues. In its sample, this clonotype was seen many times. Its target is unknown. Sample-barcoded 5' priming and a J-beta primer mix drove a second PCR of 7 to 11 cycles. A template-switch adaptor that had 12 random nucleotides put a tag on each cDNA molecule. The yield of each sample was at least 2.5 million CDR3-containing paired-end reads. TCRdb re-called the 5' RACE reads with MiXCR, one entry per CDR3 protein. Of about 670,000 distinct CDR3 sequences in the sample, roughly 41% were seen once.

The clonotype was recovered from a man older than 75 in good health. What was sequenced was blood. V is TRBV7-2 and J is TRBJ2-5; TRBD1 or TRBD2 may be the D gene (5 bases each). The CDR3: CASSRRFGGPEETQYF. CDR3 sequence (DNA): TGTGCCAGCAGCCGAAGGTTTGGGGGACCGGAAGAGACCCAGTACTTC. Full variable domain (outside the CDR3, taken from reference TRBV7-2 and TRBJ2-5): GAGVSQSPSNKVTEKGKDVELRCDPISGHTALYWYRQSLGQGLEFLIYFQGNSAPDKSGLPSDRFSAERTGGSVSTLTIQRTQQEDSAVYLCASSRRFGGPEETQYFGPGTRLLVL.